Listed below are T cell receptor beta chains from one sample, sequenced in a study of tumor and adjacent non-tumor tissue in lung cancer. From the multiplex PCR reads, TCRdb called clonotypes with MiXCR, one entry per CDR3 protein. In the table there are about 140,000 distinct CDR3 sequences, around 61% of which are singletons. Sequenced input: lung tumor tissue. The receptors derive from a man aged 60-69 years with small cell lung cancer. The CDR3 runs from the conserved cysteine through the conserved F or W. The order of the fields is CDR3 protein, CDR3 DNA, clone size, J gene, V gene, D gene. The D gene is left open where the match is weak. Rows give clone size only sometimes, using once, few, many, or a class for an expanded clone.

CTSSLQVFGETQYF | TGTACTAGCAGCTTACAGGTTTTTGGGGAGACCCAGTACTTC | . | TRBJ2-5 | TRBV6-5 | .
CASSLLMGGFNEQFF | TGTGCCAGCAGTTTACTAATGGGAGGGTTCAATGAGCAGTTCTTC | once | TRBJ2-1 | TRBV11-2 | TRBD2
CSAQDSSTDTQYF | TGCAGTGCCCAAGACAGTAGTACAGATACGCAGTATTTT | . | TRBJ2-3 | TRBV20-1 | .
CTSSVPRPAETQYF | TGTACCAGCAGCGTACCGAGACCCGCAGAGACACAGTACTTC | once | TRBJ2-5 | TRBV11-2 | .
CASRLRGNQPQHF | TGTGCCAGCAGGCTCAGGGGCAATCAGCCCCAGCATTTT | . | TRBJ1-5 | TRBV6-2/TRBV6-3 | .
CVISEVQGMVRGYTF | TGTGTCATCAGCGAAGTACAGGGGATGGTTCGCGGCTACACCTTC | . | TRBJ1-2 | TRBV10-3 | TRBD1
CTSSYGQGPTDTQYF | TGTACCAGCAGTTACGGACAGGGCCCCACAGACACGCAGTATTTT | few | TRBJ2-3 | TRBV6-6 | TRBD1
CSARQAYSNQPQHF | TGCAGTGCCCGACAGGCCTATAGCAATCAGCCCCAGCATTTT | many | TRBJ1-5 | TRBV20-1 | .
CASSARLAGFAGELFF | TGTGCCAGCAGTGCGAGACTAGCGGGATTCGCCGGGGAGTTGTTTTTT | . | TRBJ2-2 | TRBV11-3 | TRBD2
CSVEDRRERLNEQFF | TGCAGCGTTGAAGATAGGCGGGAGAGGTTAAATGAGCAGTTCTTC | many | TRBJ2-1 | TRBV29-1 | TRBD2
CASRGYNEQFF | TGTGCCTCCCGTGGTTACAATGAGCAGTTCTTC | medium-sized | TRBJ2-1 | TRBV30 | .
CASSPMTSLYEQYF | TGTGCCAGCAGCCCAATGACTAGCCTCTACGAGCAGTACTTC | few | TRBJ2-7 | TRBV28 | TRBD2
CASSFTSGSLYAVF | TGTGCCAGCAGCTTCACTAGCGGGAGTTTATACGCAGTATTT | . | TRBJ2-3 | TRBV11-3 | TRBD2
CSVVSSGRASYNEQFF | TGCAGCGTTGTATCTAGCGGGAGGGCCTCCTACAATGAGCAGTTCTTC | . | TRBJ2-1 | TRBV29-1 | TRBD2
CASSLFTSGTNEQFF | TGTGCCAGCAGTTTATTCACTAGCGGGACCAATGAGCAGTTCTTC | many | TRBJ2-1 | TRBV12-3/TRBV12-4 | TRBD2
CSARDRLVGFYNEQFF | TGCAGTGCTAGAGATCGACTAGTGGGGTTCTATAATGAGCAGTTCTTC | once | TRBJ2-1 | TRBV20-1 | .
CASSAHLGGEAFF | TGCGCCAGCAGCGCCCACTTAGGGGGTGAAGCTTTCTTT | few | TRBJ1-1 | TRBV10-2 | .
CANSSTLGSRRETCFTDTQYF | TGTGCCAACAGCTCTACCCTCGGTAGCAGGAGGGAAACCTGCTTCACAGATACGCAGTATTTT | . | TRBJ2-3 | TRBV11-2 | .
CASVQGHEQFF | TGCGCCAGCGTGCAGGGTCATGAGCAGTTCTTC | . | TRBJ2-1 | TRBV10-2 | .
CSARGPVQNEQFF | TGCAGTGCTAGAGGACCAGTACAGAATGAGCAGTTCTTC | many | TRBJ2-1 | TRBV20-1 | .
CASSYPLGGSGTNEQFF | TGTGCCAGCAGCTACCCCCTTGGCGGGAGCGGTACAAATGAGCAGTTCTTC | many | TRBJ2-1 | TRBV11-3 | TRBD2
CASSLAGMDSPLHF | TGTGCCAGCAGCTTGGCTGGGATGGATTCACCCCTCCACTTT | . | TRBJ1-6 | TRBV5-4 | .
CASSEDGTGGYEQYF | TGTGCCAGCAGTGAAGATGGGACAGGGGGCTACGAGCAGTACTTC | . | TRBJ2-7 | TRBV6-1 | TRBD1
CSARDVLAGGDEQFF | TGCAGTGCTAGAGATGTCCTAGCGGGAGGGGATGAGCAGTTCTTC | . | TRBJ2-1 | TRBV20-1 | TRBD2
CASSSVGGRANVLTF | TGTGCCAGCAGTTCTGTGGGGGGTAGGGCCAACGTCCTGACTTTC | . | TRBJ2-6 | TRBV28 | .
CASSHPSSNTGELSF | TGTGCCAGCAGCCATCCCTCCTCAAACACCGGGGAGCTGTCTTTT | . | TRBJ2-2 | TRBV11-2 | .
CASSRERSSGRDTQYF | TGTGCCAGCAGCCGAGAGAGGTCTAGCGGGAGGGATACGCAGTATTTT | . | TRBJ2-3 | TRBV4-2 | TRBD2
CASSSHIQLHSYNEQFF | TGTGCCAGCAGCTCACACATACAGCTACACTCCTACAATGAGCAGTTCTTC | . | TRBJ2-1 | TRBV5-6 | .
CASIYRSSSGGNVLTF | TGTGCCAGCATCTATAGATCCTCGTCTGGGGGCAACGTCCTGACTTTC | . | TRBJ2-6 | TRBV4-2 | .
CAGKRGPGNTEAFF | TGTGCCGGCAAAAGGGGCCCGGGGAACACTGAAGCTTTCTTT | many | TRBJ1-1 | TRBV6-2/TRBV6-3 | .
CSAPTGTTEAFF | TGCAGCGCCCCGACAGGGACGACTGAAGCTTTCTTT | many | TRBJ1-1 | TRBV29-1 | TRBD1
CASSRLVGGPNTGELFF | TGTGCCAGCAGTCGACTAGTGGGAGGACCCAACACCGGGGAACTGTTTTTT | . | TRBJ2-2 | TRBV6-2/TRBV6-3 | .
CASASAGSTDTQYF | TGCGCCAGCGCGAGCGCAGGGAGCACAGATACGCAGTATTTT | . | TRBJ2-3 | TRBV5-1 | .
CASSYSRGRGELFF | TGTGCCAGCAGTTACTCCAGGGGCCGTGGGGAGCTGTTTTTT | many | TRBJ2-2 | TRBV6-5 | .
CSSASGGETQYF | TGCAGCTCCGCGTCGGGGGGAGAGACCCAGTACTTC | few | TRBJ2-5 | TRBV29-1 | TRBD2
CSARDPKREQNKQYF | TGCAGTGCTAGAGATCCGAAGCGGGAGCAGAACAAGCAGTACTTC | . | TRBJ2-7 | TRBV20-1 | TRBD2
CSATTSCTDTQYF | TGCAGTGCTACCACTAGCTGCACAGATACGCAGTATTTT | . | TRBJ2-3 | TRBV20-1 | .
CASRASGRSFEQYF | TGTGCCAGCAGGGCTAGCGGCAGGAGCTTCGAGCAGTACTTC | few | TRBJ2-7 | TRBV12-3/TRBV12-4 | TRBD2
CASNDLVADTQYF | TGTGCCAGCAACGACCTTGTAGCAGATACGCAGTATTTT | . | TRBJ2-3 | TRBV12-3/TRBV12-4 | .
CASSFSANTEAFF | TGTGCCAGCAGCTTTTCCGCGAACACTGAAGCTTTCTTT | few | TRBJ1-1 | TRBV5-4 | .
CSAIGILAGDDSDMQYF | TGCAGTGCTATAGGTATCCTAGCGGGAGATGATTCAGATATGCAGTATTTT | once | TRBJ2-3 | TRBV20-1 | TRBD2
CSARKLAGVNEQFF | TGTAGTGCTAGAAAACTAGCGGGAGTCAATGAGCAGTTCTTC | once | TRBJ2-1 | TRBV20-1 | TRBD2
CASSPTPGQGIGSACEQYF | TGTGCCAGCAGTCCGACGCCGGGACAGGGTATTGGTTCTGCATGCGAGCAGTACTTC | . | TRBJ2-7 | TRBV28 | TRBD1
CVSSLYRGRANAQYF | TGTGTCAGCAGCTTATACAGGGGGCGAGCAAATGCGCAGTATTTT | . | TRBJ2-3 | TRBV11-3 | TRBD1
CASSSPSSGGDLAKNIQYF | TGTGCCAGCAGTTCCCCAAGTAGCGGAGGGGATCTAGCCAAAAACATTCAGTACTTC | . | TRBJ2-4 | TRBV6-1 | .
CASSPFMQANNEKLFF | TGTGCCAGCAGCCCGTTTATGCAGGCCAATAATGAAAAACTGTTTTTT | . | TRBJ1-4 | TRBV4-2 | .
CASSQGAVNSGELFF | TGTGCCAGTAGTCAGGGGGCGGTGAACAGCGGGGAGCTGTTTTTT | . | TRBJ2-2 | TRBV6-6 | TRBD1
CASSLGEGRSGELFF | TGTGCCAGCAGCTTAGGGGAGGGCCGGTCCGGGGAGCTGTTTTTT | . | TRBJ2-2 | TRBV13 | .
CASSNSNTGELFF | TGTGCCAGCAGTAACTCGAACACCGGGGAGCTGTTTTTT | . | TRBJ2-2 | TRBV6-6 | .